Included here is one T cell receptor (beta chain) sequence, with context. The clone's antigen remains unknown. No base quality values were provided; no much bigger clone lies one nucleotide off. This entry comes from a study of T cells in Graves' hyperthyroidism and ophthalmopathy (dated by TCRdb to between 2017 and 2020). In the study overall: Peripheral blood was sampled at the time of initial diagnosis, prior to any treatment. TCR V-J signatures able to tell the groups apart were searched for in a discovery cohort of about a hundred patients, of whom 43 had Graves' ophthalmopathy and around 57 had stable Graves' hyperthyroidism. The approximately 100 discovery patients were divided at random into training and test sets in a 7:3 ratio. The paper describes TCR Vbeta CDR3 sequencing of 135 peripheral blood samples, made up of 43 ophthalmopathy patients, roughly 72 hyperthyroidism patients and 17 progressor patients. In about 6 Graves' hyperthyroidism patients, the study also compared T-cell repertoires from thyroid tissue with T-cell repertoires from blood. Once sampling was done, hyperthyroidism patients were given methimazole at a starting dose of 30 mg daily, whereas ophthalmopathy patients were given high-dose intravenous methylprednisolone. Prospective prediction of ophthalmopathy was tested in an independent validation cohort consisting of some 18 hyperthyroidism patients and some 17 patients who later progressed to ophthalmopathy.

The paper's findings and limits, for the study overall: A 13 V-J signature model separated ophthalmopathy from stable hyperthyroidism, with roughly 88% sensitivity and roughly 81% specificity in cross-validation and 80%/75% in testing. In validation, the model predicted progression to ophthalmopathy with approximately 71% sensitivity and approximately 72% specificity, a median of approximately 6.7 months before onset. Blood samples also contained most of the expanded thyroid clonotypes (frequency above 0.001), which suggests that blood repertoires may reflect thyroid immune responses. Sample size was not statistically predetermined, and investigators were not blinded to group allocation.

Ophthalmopathy patients had moderately to severely active disease, with a Clinical Activity Score of 3 or more, a NOSPECS grade of 4 or more, and a disease duration of less than 3 months. Exclusion was applied to patients with uncontrolled infections, other autoimmune diseases, pregnancy or lactation. Clinical symptoms, serum thyroxine and TRAb, thyroid ultrasound, and orbital computed tomography formed the basis for the diagnoses. PBMCs were separated from over 9 ml of fresh peripheral blood using Ficoll-Paque density gradient centrifugation. Trizol reagent was used to extract total RNA, and RNA quality was then checked on an Agilent 2100 Bioanalyzer. Amplification of TCR beta CDR3 regions was carried out from RNA transcripts. The TCR CDR3 was subjected to a first round of RT-PCR using the HTBI primer set and the Qiagen OneStep RT-PCR kit. Libraries were constructed in a second round of multiplex PCR, after which size selection and purification were performed. Sequencing of the libraries was done on an Illumina HiSeq2000 using paired-end 100 bp reads. On the study's bioinformatics: SOAPnuke was used to process the raw data, with reads discarded if the reads contained adapters or uncalled bases, had a mean Phred below 15, or lacked an exact constant-primer or identifier match. High-quality paired reads were merged using COPE v1.2.5, and each unique nucleotide sequence was defined as a clonotype. Clonotypes were aligned to IMGT TRBV, TRBD and TRBJ reference segments using MiTCR v1.1. Only V-J combinations with frequency above 0.0001, covering 99% to 99.2% of repertoires, were analysed. The TCS score was defined as F50 (clonal expansion) divided by E x V (chaos), with BLOSUM62-based TCRdist calculated between CDR3 peptides within each V-J. Welch's t-statistics and random forest reduced roughly 530 V-J features to some 14, which were used in a naive Bayes classifier (R e1071). The public reads were run again by TCRdb, first through fastp at Q25 and then through MiXCR, and only productive beta chains were kept. Records with the same CDR3 protein are collapsed into one entry carrying the most frequent genes and DNA. It is TCRdb's table, rather than the study itself, that gives the V and J calls and clone size. Recorded for this sample are fewer than 500,000 distinct CDR3 sequences; roughly 15% of them occurred a single time. The top ten clones comprise about 12% of the sample.

From a lookup of the germline V gene, CDR1 and CDR2 are SGHDN and FVKESK. Counted from cysteine to phenylalanine, this CDR3 has 14 amino acids. The sequence is cut down to CDR3 DNA, 42 bases in frame from base 1. Relative to germline, V is 6 bases shorter and J is 5 bases shorter, with 16 bases between their ends. This receptor was obtained from a young man with Graves' ophthalmopathy. The chain is assembled from TRBV14 and TRBJ2-5; confidence is insufficient to name the D gene. Sequenced: blood. The CDR3 region has the sequence CASSWTFGRETQYF. The nucleotide sequence reads TGTGCCAGCAGTTGGACCTTCGGGCGGGAGACCCAGTACTTC.